The next 27 T cell receptor beta chains were all read from a single sample in a study of CXCR3-negative and CXCR3-positive naive CD8 T cells. 5' RACE that incorporated UMI labels was used to prepare the TRB cDNA libraries. TCRdb reanalyzed the 5' RACE reads and collapses them to one entry per CDR3 protein, without DNA. Its listing shows 60,000 to 65,000 distinct CDR3 sequences. Regarding the study as a whole: Naive cells positive for CXCR3 carried more hydrophobic TRB CDR3s than CXCR3-negative ones.

Antigens of these TCRs are unknown. Sequencing was done on a sample of naive CXCR3+ CD8+ T cells from blood. The subset is: CD45RO-CCR7+CD27+CD95- naive CD8+ T cells expressing CXCR3 (TNR3+). These TCRs come from a human donor in good health. Some clones in this sample may be carry-over from other donors' samples.

The V gene is TRBV29-1, the J gene TRBJ2-7. The CDR3 length is 12 residues. Germline assignment: CDR1 SQVTM and CDR2 ANQGSEA. CDR3 in amino acids: CSVADEAYEQYF.

The rearrangement links TRBV29-1 to TRBJ2-7; the TRBD1 assignment by TCRdb is unverifiable without DNA. The germline V gene encodes CDR1 SQVTM and CDR2 ANQGSEA. The CDR3 loop spans 14 amino acids. The CDR3 sequence is CSVEVQGGPYEQYF.

The V and J genes are TRBV6-5 and TRBJ2-1; the D call from TCRdb, TRBD1, cannot be confirmed without DNA. Germline values: CDR1 MNHEY, CDR2 SVGAGI. The CDR3 has 11 amino acids. CDR3 region: CASSRDGEQFF.

J is TRBJ2-7 and V is TRBV20-1; TCRdb proposes TRBD2, but this gene call is untestable without DNA. There are 18 residues in the CDR3. Looked up from germline, CDR1 is DFQATT and CDR2 is SNEGSKA (reference sequence). The CDR3 region is CSARDPLPTSGSSYEQYF.

The chain carries TRBV6-6 and TRBJ2-2; absent DNA, TCRdb's TRBD1 call cannot be checked. The CDR3 covers 17 residues. The V gene's germline CDR1 is MNHNY and CDR2 SVGAGI (reference sequence). CDR3 in amino acids: CASSYLLPGQGTGELFF.

This chain uses TRBV29-1 with TRBJ1-2; no DNA is available, so the TRBD1 call from TCRdb remains unchecked. The V gene's germline CDR1 is SQVTM and CDR2 ANQGSEA. This CDR3 is 16 amino acids long. Here the CDR3 reads CSVEDLKTGAVYGYTF.

The gene calls are TRBV20-1 and TRBJ2-7; checking the TCRdb D call of TRBD1 is not possible without DNA. CDR3 length: 15 residues. Germline V gene sequence: CDR1 DFQATT, CDR2 SNEGSKA (reference sequence). The CDR3 spells CSAGGDRVYPYEQYF.

V usage is TRBV20-1 and J usage is TRBJ1-1; TCRdb outputs TRBD1, but without DNA this stays unchecked. The germline CDR1 and CDR2 sequences are DFQATT and SNEGSKA (reference sequence). The CDR3 is 14 residues long. The CDR3 protein is CSINREGGHTEAFF.

The rearrangement links TRBV29-1 to TRBJ2-1; TCRdb indicates TRBD1, and absent DNA this call remains unverified. From germline, CDR1 is SQVTM and CDR2 ANQGSEA. The length of the CDR3 is 14 residues. The CDR3 reads CSIPGQGILSEQFF.

The J gene is TRBJ2-7, the V gene TRBV4-3; TCRdb names TRBD1, which stays unverified in the absence of DNA. The germline V gene has CDR1 LGHNA and CDR2 YSLEER. The CDR3 sequence is 15 residues long. CDR3 residues: CASSQDQGLGYEQYF.

The rearrangement links TRBV5-1 to TRBJ2-1. This CDR3 is 13 amino acids long. Germline CDR1 and CDR2: SGHRS and YFSETQ. The CDR3 is CASSLDDYNEQFF.

The chain employs TRBV20-1 and TRBJ2-1; the D gene TCRdb calls, TRBD2, cannot be checked with no DNA. There are 13 residues in the CDR3. Germline CDR1 is DFQATT and CDR2 is SNEGSKA (reference sequence). The CDR3 is CSVPTSGYNEQFF.

The chain joins TRBV25-1 to TRBJ2-5; with no DNA, the TCRdb D assignment of TRBD1 cannot be verified. CDR3 length equals 13 residues. The V gene's germline CDR1 is MGHDK and CDR2 SYGVNS. The CDR3 here is CASRRDSQETQYF.

The chain employs TRBV29-1 and TRBJ2-7; lacking DNA, the TRBD1 call made by TCRdb goes unchecked. Germline V gene lookup returns CDR1 SQVTM and CDR2 ANQGSEA. This CDR3 contains 15 residues. The CDR3 region is CSVAGIPENPYEQYF.

This chain connects TRBV14 to TRBJ2-7; TCRdb proposes TRBD1, but this gene call is untestable without DNA. The CDR3 covers 15 residues. CDR1 is SGHDN, CDR2 FVKESK, per germline. This CDR3 reads CASSQGTDRAIEQYF. The complete variable domain, with remaining parts taken from reference TRBV14 and TRBJ2-7, reads EAGVTQFPSHSVIEKGQTVTLRCDPISGHDNLYWYRRVMGKEIKFLLHFVKESKQDESGMPNNRFLAERTGGTYSTLKVQPAELEDSGVYFCASSQGTDRAIEQYFGPGTRLTVT.

The chain combines TRBV7-2 with TRBJ2-5; TCRdb returns TRBD1, unconfirmable since there is no DNA. The germline CDR1 and CDR2 sequences are SGHTA and FQGNSA. CDR3 size: 16 residues. The CDR3 protein is CASSLAAPGGQETQYF.

The V gene is TRBV20-1, the J gene TRBJ2-3. Germline assignment: CDR1 DFQATT and CDR2 SNEGSKA (reference sequence). CDR3 length equals 14 residues. The CDR3 protein is CSARDPFIGDTQYF.

The chain recombines TRBV20-1 with TRBJ1-1; TCRdb selects TRBD1, and the lack of DNA leaves this call unchecked. The germline V gene has CDR1 DFQATT and CDR2 SNEGSKA (reference sequence). This CDR3 spans 14 amino acids. CDR3: CSASPGTGDTEAFF.

This rearrangement joins TRBV28 to TRBJ2-7; with no DNA, the TCRdb D assignment of TRBD1 cannot be verified. Germline values: CDR1 MDHEN, CDR2 SYDVKM. The CDR3 spans 15 residues. This chain's CDR3 is CASSLFEGQGYEQYF. Full variable domain (remainder filled in from reference TRBV28 and TRBJ2-7): DVKVTQSSRYLVKRTGEKVFLECVQDMDHENMFWYRQDPGLGLRLIYFSYDVKMKEKGDIPEGYSVSREKKERFSLILESASTNQTSMYLCASSLFEGQGYEQYFGPGTRLTVT.

The chain uses TRBV7-2 and TRBJ2-1. From germline, CDR1 is SGHTA and CDR2 FQGNSA. This CDR3 contains 13 residues. The CDR3: CASSLGLGYEQFF.

The rearrangement joins TRBV20-1 to TRBJ2-7; the D gene TCRdb calls, TRBD1, cannot be checked with no DNA. The V gene's germline CDR1 is DFQATT and CDR2 SNEGSKA (reference sequence). The CDR3 length is 16 residues. The CDR3 loop reads CSASPGLQGAPYEQYF.

V usage is TRBV6-2 or TRBV6-3 and J usage is TRBJ1-5. CDR1 is MNHEY, CDR2 SVGEGT, per germline. The CDR3 is 13 residues long. The CDR3 is CASSLGLRQPQHF.

This chain's CDR3 is CASSRQEYEQYF. This chain uses TRBV28 with TRBJ2-7; TCRdb selects TRBD1, and the lack of DNA leaves this call unchecked. Germline values: CDR1 MDHEN, CDR2 SYDVKM. This CDR3 region has 12 residues.

V is TRBV6-4 and J is TRBJ2-3; checking the TCRdb D call of TRBD2 is not possible without DNA. Germline V gene data show CDR1 as MRHNA and CDR2 as SNTAGT. The CDR3 is 14 residues long. CDR3 residues: CASSDLAGEDTQYF.

The chain joins TRBV15 to TRBJ2-7. This CDR3 is 15 amino acids long. CDR1 LNHNV and CDR2 YYDKDF come from the germline V gene (reference sequence). The CDR3 here is CATSRAEISSYEQYF. Variable domain in full (rest from reference TRBV15 and TRBJ2-7): DAMVIQNPRYQVTQFGKPVTLSCSQTLNHNVMYWYQQKSSQAPKLLFHYYDKDFNNEADTPDNFQSRRPNTSFCFLDIRSPGLGDTAMYLCATSRAEISSYEQYFGPGTRLTVT.

The gene calls are TRBV5-1 and TRBJ2-6; no DNA is available, so the TRBD1 call from TCRdb remains unchecked. The germline CDR1 and CDR2 sequences are SGHRS and YFSETQ. The CDR3 totals 18 residues. This CDR3 reads CASNLDPGPKTGANVLTF.

The chain employs TRBV29-1 and TRBJ1-2. Germline CDR1 reads SQVTM; CDR2 reads ANQGSEA. The CDR3 spans 15 residues. The CDR3 spells CSVEDRHGGNYGYTF.